This entry is about one T cell receptor beta chain. Antigen: not known. These data belong to a study of response to subunit inactivated influenza vaccine. Whole-study results and caveats: With each seasonal influenza vaccination, the authors suggested, few new T cells are recruited.

The V end was cut by 0 bases, the J end by 3 bases, with 12 bases between. The CDR3 has 15 amino acids. The germline V gene has CDR1 LGHNA and CDR2 YSLEER. TCRdb re-derived calls from the RT-PCR reads in MiXCR, one entry per CDR3 protein. This table holds roughly 500,000 distinct CDR3 sequences, approximately 24% found once. These data also formed part of another study, on T cells expressing NK-cell markers. Per that study: Scientists made TCR beta cDNA using 5'RACE template switching with UMIs. It was sorted CD3+CD56+NKG2C+, CD3+CD56+NKG2C- and CD3+CD56-NKG2C+ T cells that supplied the TCR beta repertoires. The share of CD8+ T cells held by dominant NKG2C+ clonotypes was 1.0-7.0% in several donors. Among several donors, these clonotypes also ranked first in the CD3+CD56-NKG2C+ fraction.

The specimen was CD4+ T cells sorted from PBMCs, collected 11 to 12 days after vaccination. The chain couples TRBV4-3 to TRBJ2-7; perhaps TRBD2 as D (6 bases). This clonotype was sampled from a man in his forties or fifties who received an inactivated influenza vaccine. This CDR3 is CASSQDHKGGYEQYF. CDR3 nucleotides: TGCGCCAGCAGCCAAGATCACAAGGGAGGCTACGAGCAGTACTTC.